The rows below give T cell receptor beta chains drawn from one sample of a study of T cell responses to AZD1222 COVID-19 vaccine. Some clones are missing from TCRdb's copy, which holds only in-frame ones; the method was immunoSEQ multiplex PCR. The repertoire holds more than 250,000 clones, approximately 93% seen once, with less than 0.6% in the top ten. This specimen consisted of peripheral blood, obtained on day 0 of AZD1222 vaccination. The receptors derive from an adult in good health. Both conserved end residues are part of each CDR3. A D gene is named only where the DNA matches it firmly. Expanded clones get a size class; other rows say once, few or many, or leave the size out.

v_call	cdr3_length	d_call	clone_size	j_call	cdr3_aa	cdr3_nt
TRBV7-2	15	-	-	TRBJ2-2	CASSSLRGGTGELFF	TGTGCCAGCAGCTCCCTGAGGGGGGGCACCGGGGAGCTGTTTTTT
TRBV6-5	12	-	-	TRBJ1-5	CASGRGDQPQHF	TGTGCCAGCGGGCGGGGGGACCAGCCCCAGCATTTT
TRBV6-5	15	-	once	TRBJ1-5	CASTLMSGPNQPQHF	TGTGCCAGCACCCTAATGTCGGGACCCAATCAGCCCCAGCATTTT
TRBV4-3	16	-	-	TRBJ1-1	CASSQILGSLNTEAFF	TGCGCCAGCAGCCAAATTTTGGGGTCGTTGAACACTGAAGCTTTCTTT
TRBV30	15	-	once	TRBJ1-6	CAWSEIPRRNSPLHF	TGTGCCTGGAGCGAAATACCCCGGCGCAATTCACCCCTCCACTTT
TRBV5-1	15	-	-	TRBJ2-6	CASSSGDSGANVLTF	TGCGCCAGCAGCTCAGGGGACTCTGGGGCCAACGTCCTGACTTTC
TRBV30	12	-	-	TRBJ2-3	CAWNKGTDTQYF	TGTGCCTGGAATAAGGGCACAGATACGCAGTATTTT
TRBV2	13	TRBD1	-	TRBJ1-1	CASSPGTAAEAFF	TGTGCCAGCAGCCCAGGGACAGCCGCTGAAGCTTTCTTT
TRBV6-2/TRBV6-3	15	-	many	TRBJ2-5	CASSRRQATGETQYF	TGTGCCAGCAGCCGCAGACAGGCTACGGGAGAGACCCAGTACTTC
TRBV6-5	12	-	once	TRBJ1-1	CASTAAPGPAFF	TGTGCCAGCACCGCCGCTCCGGGCCCAGCTTTCTTT
TRBV9	15	TRBD1	-	TRBJ2-1	CASSLGQGSSNEQFF	TGTGCCAGCAGCCTCGGACAGGGGTCTTCTAATGAGCAGTTCTTC
TRBV5-1	14	-	-	TRBJ2-7	CASSPADSSYEQYF	TGCGCCAGCAGCCCGGCAGATAGCTCCTACGAGCAGTACTTC
TRBV7-6	17	-	-	TRBJ2-1	CASSLGERGSSYNEQFF	TGTGCCAGCAGCTTAGGGGAAAGGGGTAGCTCCTACAATGAGCAGTTCTTC
TRBV19	13	-	-	TRBJ1-3	CASRRAAGNTIYF	TGTGCCAGTCGCCGGGCGGCCGGAAACACCATATATTTT
TRBV30	9	-	few	TRBJ1-2	CAWRWTDTF	TGTGCCTGGAGGTGGACAGACACCTTC
TRBV28	14	-	once	TRBJ1-1	CASRMPPGDTEAFF	TGTGCCAGCAGAATGCCCCCAGGAGACACTGAAGCTTTCTTT
TRBV5-4	15	-	-	TRBJ2-5	CASSLEGRSQETQYF	TGTGCCAGCAGCTTGGAGGGGCGGAGTCAAGAGACCCAGTACTTC
TRBV7-9	15	TRBD1	-	TRBJ2-7	CASSFAGQGAREQYF	TGTGCCAGCAGCTTTGCCGGACAGGGGGCGCGAGAGCAGTACTTC
TRBV24-1	18	TRBD1	-	TRBJ2-2	CATSDLSPKQGAPGELFF	TGTGCCACCAGTGATTTGTCCCCAAAACAGGGGGCGCCCGGGGAGCTGTTTTTT
TRBV4-3	15	TRBD2	once	TRBJ2-3	CASSLASGSADTQYF	TGCGCCAGCAGCCTAGCTAGCGGGAGTGCAGATACGCAGTATTTT
TRBV5-8	12	-	-	TRBJ2-7	CASRTDTPEQYF	TGTGCCAGCAGGACAGACACTCCCGAGCAGTACTTC
TRBV10-2	15	-	-	TRBJ2-5	CASSESDRGQETQYF	TGCGCCAGCAGTGAGTCCGACCGGGGGCAAGAGACCCAGTACTTC
TRBV28	16	-	-	TRBJ2-5	CASRSAGKGPQETQYF	TGTGCCAGCAGGTCCGCGGGGAAGGGCCCCCAAGAGACCCAGTACTTC
TRBV28	15	-	once	TRBJ1-1	CASSSWGRGNTEAFF	TGTGCCAGCAGTTCCTGGGGGAGGGGGAACACTGAAGCTTTCTTT
TRBV5-5	13	-	-	TRBJ2-7	CASSLGPPREQYF	TGTGCCAGCAGCTTGGGACCGCCTCGAGAGCAGTACTTC
TRBV3-1/TRBV3-2	14	-	-	TRBJ1-1	CASSQEGKGTEAFF	TGTGCCAGCAGCCAAGAGGGCAAGGGCACTGAAGCTTTCTTT
TRBV7-9	17	-	-	TRBJ2-2	CAIPRTPQEPNTGELFF	TGTGCCATTCCACGAACCCCACAGGAACCGAACACCGGGGAGCTGTTTTTT
TRBV4-3	12	-	-	TRBJ1-4	CASSQEGGKLFF	TGCGCCAGCAGCCAAGAAGGGGGAAAACTGTTTTTT
TRBV6-5	14	TRBD1	-	TRBJ1-2	CASSYGTEGYGYTF	TGTGCCAGCAGTTATGGGACAGAGGGGTATGGCTACACCTTC
TRBV28	13	-	-	TRBJ2-5	CASSFGGKETQYF	TGTGCCAGCAGTTTCGGCGGGAAAGAGACCCAGTACTTC
TRBV18	14	TRBD1	-	TRBJ1-5	CASSPGTDSLTQHF	TGTGCCAGCTCCCCCGGGACAGACTCCCTGACCCAGCATTTT
TRBV7-3	15	-	-	TRBJ2-1	CASSLTGVGYNEQFF	TGTGCCAGCAGCTTAACTGGAGTCGGCTACAATGAGCAGTTCTTC
TRBV5-1	12	-	once	TRBJ1-2	CASSLTDYGYTF	TGCGCCAGCAGCTTGACGGACTATGGCTACACCTTC
TRBV10-3	11	-	-	TRBJ1-1	CAIGGGAEAFF	TGTGCCATCGGCGGCGGGGCTGAAGCTTTCTTT
TRBV6-5	15	TRBD2	-	TRBJ2-1	CASSYVSGEYNEQFF	TGTGCCAGCAGTTATGTTAGCGGGGAGTACAATGAGCAGTTCTTC
TRBV7-9	15	-	-	TRBJ2-2	CASNSGRLNTGELFF	TGTGCCAGCAATTCGGGCAGACTTAACACCGGGGAGCTGTTTTTT
TRBV9	16	TRBD2	-	TRBJ2-1	CASSVGPSGSGNEQFF	TGTGCCAGCAGCGTAGGCCCCAGCGGGAGCGGCAATGAGCAGTTCTTC
TRBV25-1	15	-	few	TRBJ2-7	CASSSHSRENYEQYF	TGTGCCAGCAGTTCCCACTCCAGGGAAAACTACGAGCAGTACTTC
TRBV19	13	TRBD1	-	TRBJ1-6	CASQQGGGSPLHF	TGTGCCAGCCAACAGGGGGGAGGTTCACCCCTCCACTTT
TRBV9	14	-	-	TRBJ1-3	CASSEGGSGNTIYF	TGTGCCAGCAGCGAGGGGGGATCTGGAAACACCATATATTTT
TRBV7-3	13	-	-	TRBJ1-5	CASSSYSGQPQHF	TGTGCCAGCAGCTCCTATTCCGGTCAGCCCCAGCATTTT
TRBV4-3	18	-	-	TRBJ1-5	CASSQDKYTRYSNQPQHF	TGCGCCAGCAGCCAAGATAAGTACACTAGATATAGCAATCAGCCCCAGCATTTT
TRBV6-2/TRBV6-3	17	TRBD2	-	TRBJ2-5	CASSYGVLAGAQETQYF	TGTGCCAGCAGTTACGGGGTTCTAGCGGGGGCCCAAGAGACCCAGTACTTC
TRBV3-1/TRBV3-2	14	-	-	TRBJ1-4	CASSPIPSQGKLFF	TGTGCCAGCAGCCCCATTCCTTCGCAGGGAAAACTGTTTTTT
TRBV9	15	-	-	TRBJ1-5	CASSPRPRDNQPQHF	TGTGCCAGCAGCCCCCGGCCGCGGGACAATCAGCCCCAGCATTTT
TRBV28	11	-	-	TRBJ1-2	CASSSRAGYTF	TGTGCCAGCAGCTCAAGGGCTGGCTACACCTTC
TRBV3-1/TRBV3-2	12	-	-	TRBJ1-1	CASSQSQVEAFF	TGTGCCAGCAGCCAATCCCAGGTAGAAGCTTTCTTT
TRBV11-2	13	TRBD1	-	TRBJ1-2	CAIPGQGGYGYTF	TGTGCCATTCCGGGACAGGGAGGCTATGGCTACACCTTC
TRBV27	15	-	-	TRBJ1-1	CASSLTGRLNTEAFF	TGTGCCAGCAGTTTAACGGGACGGCTGAACACTGAAGCTTTCTTT
TRBV9	18	-	-	TRBJ2-6	CASSVMAGSLSGANVLTF	TGTGCCAGCAGCGTAATGGCAGGGAGTCTGTCTGGGGCCAACGTCCTGACTTTC
TRBV6-6	11	-	-	TRBJ2-7	CASRTVNEQYF	TGTGCCAGCAGGACAGTGAATGAGCAGTACTTC
TRBV3-1/TRBV3-2	15	TRBD2	-	TRBJ2-5	CASRLAGVGQETQYF	TGTGCCAGCAGGCTAGCGGGAGTCGGGCAAGAGACCCAGTACTTC
TRBV20-1	13	-	-	TRBJ2-2	CSASPGLTGELFF	TGCAGTGCTAGTCCAGGGTTGACCGGGGAGCTGTTTTTT
TRBV7-2	14	-	-	TRBJ1-5	CASSLGRGGQPQHF	TGTGCCAGCAGCTTAGGCAGGGGAGGTCAGCCCCAGCATTTT
TRBV4-1	14	-	-	TRBJ1-2	CASSQDPVDYGYTF	TGCGCCAGCAGCCAAGATCCGGTGGACTATGGCTACACCTTC
TRBV28	11	-	-	TRBJ1-1	CASVENTEAFF	TGTGCCAGCGTAGAGAACACTGAAGCTTTCTTT